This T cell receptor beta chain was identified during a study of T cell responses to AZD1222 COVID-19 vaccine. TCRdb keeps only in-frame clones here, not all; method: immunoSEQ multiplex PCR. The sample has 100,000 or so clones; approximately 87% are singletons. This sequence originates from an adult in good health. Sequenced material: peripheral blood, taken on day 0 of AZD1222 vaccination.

The CDR3, as DNA: TGTGCTAGTGGTTTAGGCCGCACAGATACGCAGTATTTT. Translation gives CASGLGRTDTQYF. The rearrangement links TRBV12-5 to TRBJ2-3; D is unclear. Trimming stripped 3 bases from V and 1 base from J, with 5 bases between. Germline loops: CDR1 LGHNT, CDR2 FRNRAP. This CDR3 contains 13 residues.